Listed below are T cell receptor beta chains from one sample, sequenced in a study of shared clonotypes between healthy human individuals. TCRdb keeps only in-frame clones here, not all; method: immunoSEQ multiplex PCR. The sample includes millions of clones, around 94% of them seen just once. Sequencing was done on a sample of naive CD4+ T cells sorted from blood. Source of these receptors: a man aged 18 to 30 in good health. The CDR3 runs from the conserved cysteine through the conserved F or W. The D gene is left open where the match is weak.

d_gene: TRBD2; v_gene: TRBV28; CDR3aa: CASLFREGNTGELFF
d_gene: .; v_gene: TRBV5-1; CDR3aa: CASSSGTLMFEQYF
d_gene: .; v_gene: TRBV5-3; CDR3aa: CARSLAGGSEKLFF
d_gene: .; v_gene: TRBV14; CDR3aa: CASSQDGTSYEQYF
d_gene: TRBD2; v_gene: TRBV30; CDR3aa: CAWSVGLAGGKRNEQFF
d_gene: .; v_gene: TRBV6-5; CDR3aa: CASRRKEGSNQPQHF
d_gene: .; v_gene: TRBV5-1; CDR3aa: CASRSGGAYFTDTQYF
d_gene: .; v_gene: TRBV27; CDR3aa: CASSLSGAGAGMSSGNTIYF
d_gene: .; v_gene: TRBV11-2; CDR3aa: CASSRDSTDTQYF
d_gene: .; v_gene: TRBV2; CDR3aa: CASMAQGVGTEAFF
d_gene: .; v_gene: TRBV18; CDR3aa: CASSPVNTGELFF
d_gene: .; v_gene: TRBV19; CDR3aa: CASSIGDSSRNEQFF
d_gene: .; v_gene: TRBV6-1; CDR3aa: CASRAGGGYEQYF
d_gene: TRBD1; v_gene: TRBV27; CDR3aa: CASSPGTALNTEAFF
d_gene: .; v_gene: TRBV18; CDR3aa: CASSTASYEQYF
d_gene: .; v_gene: TRBV18; CDR3aa: CASSPRDRASYEQYF
d_gene: .; v_gene: TRBV5-4; CDR3aa: CASSLEGGKQFF
d_gene: TRBD2; v_gene: TRBV19; CDR3aa: CASSRSGTSRYNEQFF
d_gene: TRBD2; v_gene: TRBV5-1; CDR3aa: CASSNGLAGGNEQFF
d_gene: TRBD1; v_gene: TRBV6-5; CDR3aa: CASSLNRGLEKLFF
d_gene: TRBD2; v_gene: TRBV7-7; CDR3aa: CASSLGLAGVTGELFF
d_gene: .; v_gene: TRBV7-9; CDR3aa: CASSPGIGGSTDTQYF
d_gene: TRBD1; v_gene: TRBV29-1; CDR3aa: CSVNPSGTGTYEQYF
d_gene: .; v_gene: TRBV7-2; CDR3aa: CASKRRLNTDTQYF
d_gene: .; v_gene: TRBV4-1; CDR3aa: CASSQAGALGTDTQYF
d_gene: .; v_gene: TRBV21-1; CDR3aa: CASPPPRANTGELFF
d_gene: .; v_gene: TRBV30; CDR3aa: CAWYDQVSNYGYTF
d_gene: .; v_gene: TRBV18; CDR3aa: CASSPIGNDFEQYF
d_gene: TRBD1; v_gene: TRBV10-3; CDR3aa: CAISEPGTARFF
d_gene: TRBD1; v_gene: TRBV10-3; CDR3aa: CAAGRDRGLREYEQYF
d_gene: .; v_gene: TRBV7-9; CDR3aa: CASRPNMVYEQYF
d_gene: TRBD1; v_gene: TRBV6-1; CDR3aa: CAGSVRDRPQETQYF
d_gene: .; v_gene: TRBV6-5; CDR3aa: CASSYSPVGSYEQYF
d_gene: .; v_gene: TRBV7-2; CDR3aa: CASRSGAMNTEAFF
d_gene: TRBD1; v_gene: TRBV28; CDR3aa: CASIGDRGNEQYF
d_gene: TRBD2; v_gene: TRBV7-2; CDR3aa: CASSLARASGSLAEQFF
d_gene: .; v_gene: TRBV7-9; CDR3aa: CASSLFYSPYEQYF
d_gene: .; v_gene: TRBV29-1; CDR3aa: CTTQGGAGEQFF
d_gene: .; v_gene: TRBV30; CDR3aa: CAWSVLGGRGYTF
d_gene: .; v_gene: TRBV6-1; CDR3aa: CASSELGAGEQYF
d_gene: .; v_gene: TRBV6-6; CDR3aa: CASSYSGGAGGLPQYF